This T cell receptor beta chain appears in the sequencing data of a study of CD8 T cells in ankylosing spondylitis (dated by TCRdb to between 2016 and 2019). In terms of the full investigation: The study profiled T cell receptor beta repertoires in healthy donors and ankylosing spondylitis patients to find disease-linked TCR variants. Peripheral blood was sampled, and synovial fluid was additionally collected from ankylosing spondylitis patients. The full study cohort comprised 20 to 25 ankylosing spondylitis patients and 85 to 120 healthy donors. General conclusions and limits of the study: The disease-linked clones were reported to be significantly enriched in matched synovial fluid samples from ankylosing spondylitis patients. A CD8+ phenotype was shown by the disease-linked clones, which were found at relatively low frequencies in peripheral blood. Some of the motif variants had been reported before in the synovial fluid and blood of reactive arthritis patients, a finding that suggests common disease-initiation mechanisms. Blood from ankylosing spondylitis patients appeared to be characterized by a TCR beta motif made up of several highly homologous amino acid variants.

TCRdb shows the sequencer as Illumina HiSeq 2500. TCR beta libraries were prepared by quantitative 5'-RACE with molecular barcodes. On the authors' methods: Disease-linked TCR variants were identified with a new computational method built on a probabilistic model of VDJ rearrangement. TCRdb trimmed the raw reads at Q25, called clones with MiXCR and kept productive beta chains. Entries that share a CDR3 protein sequence are merged under the most common genes and DNA. It is TCRdb's table, rather than the study itself, that gives the V and J calls and clone size. This sample is represented by roughly 400,000 distinct CDR3 sequences; approximately 20% of them were singletons. Together, the top ten hold approximately 16% of the sample. To note about this clonotype: It has no known antigen specificity. No base-level quality is on record; no much larger clone is a single base apart.

CDR1 and CDR2 (SGHAT, FQNNGV) derive from the germline V gene. The CDR3 runs 15 residues from the cysteine to the phenylalanine. This entry keeps only the CDR3 DNA: 45 bases, framed from base 1. A distance of 21 bases separates the germline ends of V and J, which lose 3 bases and 10 bases respectively. Sequencing was performed on blood, either unsorted or a sorted T cell fraction (not recorded which). The receptor comes from a male donor with ankylosing spondylitis. The rearrangement combines TRBV11-2 with TRBJ1-2; the D region possibly corresponds to TRBD1 (5 bases align). The CDR3 sequence is CASSFVLNEGNDYTF. The sequenced DNA: TGTGCCAGCAGCTTCGTCCTGAACGAGGGGAATGACTACACCTTC.